This is a list of T cell receptor beta chains from one sample in a study of T cells after yellow fever vaccination. MiXCR, run by TCRdb on the 5' RACE reads, gives a single entry per CDR3 protein. The sample has 600,000 to 750,000 distinct CDR3 sequences; 9% to 15% are singletons. Sequenced here: PBMCs, sampled on the day of the yellow fever booster vaccination. Receptor source: a man aged 25-45 years who received the YFV17D yellow fever vaccine. Both conserved end residues are part of each CDR3. Each record gives: clone size, D gene, V gene, J gene, CDR3 protein, CDR3 DNA. The D gene is left open where the match is weak. Expanded clones are given a class, and other clones once, few, many or no size at all.

size: many
D: NA
V: TRBV10-2
J: TRBJ2-5
CDR3: CASSRGETQYF
DNA: TGTGCCAGCAGCCGGGGAGAGACCCAGTACTTC

size: few
D: NA
V: TRBV9
J: TRBJ2-6
CDR3: CASSRGDTGANVLTF
DNA: TGTGCCAGCAGCCGAGGGGACACTGGGGCCAACGTCCTGACTTTC

size: few
D: TRBD2
V: TRBV7-4
J: TRBJ2-2
CDR3: CASSLGRDTQRERTGELFF
DNA: TGTGCCAGCAGCTTAGGCCGGGACACCCAGCGGGAGCGCACCGGGGAGCTGTTTTTT

size: few
D: TRBD2
V: TRBV5-1
J: TRBJ2-7
CDR3: CASSLVAGDEVHEQYF
DNA: TGCGCCAGCAGCTTGGTAGCGGGAGATGAAGTCCACGAGCAGTACTTC

size: NA
D: NA
V: TRBV28
J: TRBJ2-7
CDR3: CASSPKAYEQYF
DNA: TGTGCCAGCAGCCCGAAAGCCTACGAGCAGTACTTC

size: NA
D: NA
V: TRBV6-1
J: TRBJ2-1
CDR3: CASSGLRGSYNEQFF
DNA: TGTGCCAGCAGTGGCCTAAGAGGCTCCTACAATGAGCAGTTCTTC

size: few
D: NA
V: TRBV6-5
J: TRBJ2-5
CDR3: CASSYSRQIETQYF
DNA: TGTGCCAGCAGTTACTCCCGCCAGATAGAGACCCAGTACTTC

size: NA
D: NA
V: TRBV11-2
J: TRBJ2-1
CDR3: CASSLSPANNEQFF
DNA: TGTGCCAGCAGCTTAAGTCCGGCCAACAATGAGCAGTTCTTC

size: few
D: TRBD2
V: TRBV12-3/TRBV12-4
J: TRBJ2-1
CDR3: CASSPARDYRNEQFF
DNA: TGTGCCAGCAGTCCCGCCCGGGACTACCGGAATGAGCAGTTCTTC

size: few
D: TRBD2
V: TRBV18
J: TRBJ2-1
CDR3: CASSRRLAGEYEQFF
DNA: TGTGCCAGCTCACGGAGACTAGCGGGAGAATATGAGCAGTTCTTC

size: many
D: NA
V: TRBV10-3
J: TRBJ1-2
CDR3: CAISDVGPYGYTF
DNA: TGTGCCATCAGTGATGTCGGCCCCTATGGCTACACCTTC

size: many
D: TRBD1
V: TRBV5-4
J: TRBJ2-1
CDR3: CASSLKGQGTYNEQFF
DNA: TGTGCCAGCAGCTTGAAGGGACAGGGTACCTACAATGAGCAGTTCTTC

size: NA
D: NA
V: TRBV20-1
J: TRBJ2-1
CDR3: CSARAYARNEQFF
DNA: TGCAGTGCTAGAGCCTACGCCAGGAATGAGCAGTTCTTC

size: few
D: TRBD2
V: TRBV7-9
J: TRBJ2-7
CDR3: CASSAHLLAGEYEQYF
DNA: TGTGCCAGCAGCGCCCATTTACTAGCGGGAGAATACGAGCAGTACTTC

size: many
D: NA
V: TRBV20-1
J: TRBJ2-1
CDR3: CTAAGTHEQFF
DNA: TGCACAGCGGCCGGGACGCATGAGCAGTTCTTC

size: few
D: TRBD1
V: TRBV10-2
J: TRBJ1-1
CDR3: CATQPPGDRRVNTEAFF
DNA: TGCGCCACCCAGCCTCCCGGGGACAGGCGCGTGAACACTGAAGCTTTCTTT

size: many
D: TRBD2
V: TRBV5-1
J: TRBJ2-2
CDR3: CASSSSGLAGGSYTGELFF
DNA: TGCGCCAGCAGCTCCTCGGGACTAGCGGGAGGATCGTACACCGGGGAGCTGTTTTTT

size: NA
D: TRBD1
V: TRBV20-1
J: TRBJ2-1
CDR3: CSAAGTGVNEQFF
DNA: TGCAGTGCTGCCGGGACAGGGGTCAATGAGCAGTTCTTC

size: NA
D: NA
V: TRBV12-3/TRBV12-4
J: TRBJ1-5
CDR3: CASSLGGLGLGTQHF
DNA: TGTGCCAGCAGTTTGGGCGGGTTGGGGCTGGGCACCCAGCATTTT

size: few
D: NA
V: TRBV5-5
J: TRBJ2-7
CDR3: CASLGGTAFYEQYF
DNA: TGTGCCTCTCTCGGCGGGACAGCTTTCTACGAGCAGTACTTC

size: few
D: TRBD2
V: TRBV9
J: TRBJ2-3
CDR3: CASSLAPAGDLDTQYF
DNA: TGTGCCAGCAGCCTAGCCCCGGCGGGAGACTTAGATACGCAGTATTTT

size: many
D: NA
V: TRBV9
J: TRBJ2-3
CDR3: CASSVATSSTDTQYF
DNA: TGTGCCAGCAGCGTAGCAACTTCTAGCACAGATACGCAGTATTTT

size: NA
D: NA
V: TRBV20-1
J: TRBJ1-4
CDR3: CSALPGGTEKLFF
DNA: TGCAGTGCCCTTCCGGGGGGTACGGAAAAACTGTTTTTT

size: many
D: NA
V: TRBV29-1
J: TRBJ2-7
CDR3: CSVEGLGAYEQYF
DNA: TGCAGCGTAGAGGGTTTGGGGGCCTACGAGCAGTACTTC

size: NA
D: NA
V: TRBV21-1
J: TRBJ2-2
CDR3: CASSSHPGELFF
DNA: TGTGCCAGCAGCTCCCACCCCGGGGAGCTGTTTTTT

size: NA
D: TRBD2
V: TRBV28
J: TRBJ2-3
CDR3: CASKVGGAVDTQYF
DNA: TGTGCCAGCAAAGTGGGAGGGGCCGTAGATACGCAGTATTTT

size: few
D: NA
V: TRBV30
J: TRBJ1-2
CDR3: CAWSETGGYGYTF
DNA: TGTGCCTGGAGCGAGACAGGTGGCTATGGCTACACCTTC

size: few
D: TRBD2
V: TRBV6-2/TRBV6-3
J: TRBJ2-5
CDR3: CASSYLGGETQYF
DNA: TGTGCCAGCAGTTACTTGGGAGGGGAGACCCAGTACTTC

size: NA
D: NA
V: TRBV7-2
J: TRBJ1-4
CDR3: CASSFRREEKLFF
DNA: TGTGCCAGCAGCTTCAGAAGGGAGGAAAAACTGTTTTTT

size: NA
D: NA
V: TRBV14
J: TRBJ1-6
CDR3: CASSQDFISSPLHF
DNA: TGTGCCAGCAGCCAAGATTTTATTAGTTCACCCCTCCACTTT

size: many
D: TRBD1
V: TRBV7-3
J: TRBJ2-2
CDR3: CASSIIAGTGSPGELFF
DNA: TGTGCCAGCAGCATTATTGCCGGGACAGGGAGCCCCGGGGAGCTGTTTTTT

size: few
D: NA
V: TRBV18
J: TRBJ2-7
CDR3: CASSTSHGSEQYF
DNA: TGTGCCAGCTCAACGTCCCATGGGAGCGAGCAGTACTTC

size: NA
D: TRBD2
V: TRBV4-3
J: TRBJ2-1
CDR3: CASSQDPRAGVLNEQFF
DNA: TGCGCCAGCAGCCAAGATCCACGAGCGGGAGTACTCAATGAGCAGTTCTTC

size: NA
D: TRBD1
V: TRBV12-5
J: TRBJ2-3
CDR3: CANSPGQDPKDTQYF
DNA: TGTGCTAACTCACCTGGACAGGATCCCAAAGATACGCAGTATTTT

size: few
D: TRBD1
V: TRBV7-9
J: TRBJ2-3
CDR3: CASSPTHRDSKQYF
DNA: TGTGCCAGCAGCCCCACCCACCGGGACAGCAAGCAGTATTTT

size: few
D: NA
V: TRBV2
J: TRBJ2-7
CDR3: CASSEAGLSSYEQYF
DNA: TGTGCCAGCAGTGAAGCAGGCCTCAGCTCCTACGAGCAGTACTTC

size: NA
D: NA
V: TRBV20-1
J: TRBJ2-3
CDR3: CSASAAGGTDTQYF
DNA: TGCAGTGCTAGCGCGGCAGGAGGCACAGATACGCAGTATTTT

size: few
D: TRBD2
V: TRBV29-1
J: TRBJ2-7
CDR3: CSVGTKLTYEQYF
DNA: TGCAGCGTGGGGACTAAACTCACCTACGAGCAGTACTTC